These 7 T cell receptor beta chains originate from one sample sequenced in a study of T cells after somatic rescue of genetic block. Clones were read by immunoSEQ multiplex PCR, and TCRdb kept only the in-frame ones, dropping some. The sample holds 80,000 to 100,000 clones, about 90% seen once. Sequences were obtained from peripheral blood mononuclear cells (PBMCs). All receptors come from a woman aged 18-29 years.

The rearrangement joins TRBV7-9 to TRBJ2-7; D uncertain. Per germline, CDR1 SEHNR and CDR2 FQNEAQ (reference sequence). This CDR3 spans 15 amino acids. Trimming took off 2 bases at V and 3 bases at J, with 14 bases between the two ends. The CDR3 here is CASSLLSDGLYEQYF. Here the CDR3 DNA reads TGTGCCAGCAGCTTATTGAGCGACGGCCTCTACGAGCAGTACTTC. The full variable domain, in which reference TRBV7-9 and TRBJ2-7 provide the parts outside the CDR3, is DTGVSQNPRHKITKRGQNVTFRCDPISEHNRLYWYRQTLGQGPEFLTYFQNEAQLEKSRLLSDRFSAERPKGSFSTLEIQRTEQGDSAMYLCASSLLSDGLYEQYFGPGTRLTVT.

CDR3 sequence: CASSRKDRGISYEQYF. CDR3 sequence (DNA): TGTGCCAGCTCACGAAAAGACAGGGGGATATCCTACGAGCAGTACTTC. The genes are TRBV18 and TRBJ2-7; 9 bases align to TRBD1. The V and J ends lost 4 bases and 1 base, in that order; junction bases with no gene match: 8. Per the germline V gene, CDR1 is KGHSH and CDR2 is LQKENI. This CDR3 region has 16 residues.

The chain's CDR3 is CASSWAGIEAFF. The CDR3 DNA follows: TGTGCCAGCAGCTGGGCGGGAATTGAAGCTTTCTTT. The chain recombines TRBV5-5 with TRBJ1-1; D is undetermined. V lost 3 bases, J lost 7 bases, and 10 bases lay in between. The CDR3 spans 12 residues. CDR1 is SGHKS, CDR2 YYEKEE, per germline (reference sequence).

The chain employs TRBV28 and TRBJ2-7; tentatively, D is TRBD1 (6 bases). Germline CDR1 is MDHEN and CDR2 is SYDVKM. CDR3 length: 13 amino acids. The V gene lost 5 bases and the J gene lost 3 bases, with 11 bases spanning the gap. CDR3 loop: CASSTGTRYEQYF. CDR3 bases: TGTGCCAGCAGTACCGGGACACGCTACGAGCAGTACTTC.

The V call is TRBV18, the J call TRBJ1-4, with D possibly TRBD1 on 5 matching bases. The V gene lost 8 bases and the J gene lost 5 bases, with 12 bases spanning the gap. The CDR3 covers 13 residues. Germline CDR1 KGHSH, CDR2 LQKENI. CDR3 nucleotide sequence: TGTGCCAGCCTCGGGGGTAACAATGAAAAACTGTTTTTT. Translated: CASLGGNNEKLFF. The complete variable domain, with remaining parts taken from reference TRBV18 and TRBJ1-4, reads NAGVMQNPRHLVRRRGQEARLRCSPMKGHSHVYWYRQLPEEGLKFMVYLQKENIIDESGMPKERFSAEFPKEGPSILRIQQVVRGDSAAYFCASLGGNNEKLFFGSGTQLSVL.

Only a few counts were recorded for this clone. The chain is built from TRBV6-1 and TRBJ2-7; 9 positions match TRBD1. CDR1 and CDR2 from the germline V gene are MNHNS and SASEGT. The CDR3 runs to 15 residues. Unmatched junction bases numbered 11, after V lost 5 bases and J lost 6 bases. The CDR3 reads CASSSPPDRGGEQYF. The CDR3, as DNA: TGTGCCAGCAGTTCTCCCCCGGACAGGGGAGGCGAGCAGTACTTC.

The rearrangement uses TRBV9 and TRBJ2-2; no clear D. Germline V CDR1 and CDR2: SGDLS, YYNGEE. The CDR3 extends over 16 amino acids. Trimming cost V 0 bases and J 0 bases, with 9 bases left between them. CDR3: CASSVGKFANTGELFF. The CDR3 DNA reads TGTGCCAGCAGCGTAGGGAAATTCGCGAACACCGGGGAGCTGTTTTTT.